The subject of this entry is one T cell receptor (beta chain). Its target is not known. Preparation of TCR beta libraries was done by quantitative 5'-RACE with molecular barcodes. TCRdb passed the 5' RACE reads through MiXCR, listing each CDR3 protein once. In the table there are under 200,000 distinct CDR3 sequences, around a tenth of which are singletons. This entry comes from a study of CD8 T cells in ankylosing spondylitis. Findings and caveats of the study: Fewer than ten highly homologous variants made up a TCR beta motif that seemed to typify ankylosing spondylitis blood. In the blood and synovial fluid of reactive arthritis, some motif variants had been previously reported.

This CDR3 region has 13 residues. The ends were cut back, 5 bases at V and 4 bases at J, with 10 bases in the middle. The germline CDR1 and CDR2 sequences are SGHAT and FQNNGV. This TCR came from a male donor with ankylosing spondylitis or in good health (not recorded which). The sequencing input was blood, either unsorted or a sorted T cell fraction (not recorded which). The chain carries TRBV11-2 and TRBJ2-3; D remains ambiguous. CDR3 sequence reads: CASSPPPSDTQYF. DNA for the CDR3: TGTGCCAGCAGCCCCCCCCCCTCAGATACGCAGTATTTT.